Below, 22 T cell receptor beta chains from the same sample are listed, as sequenced in a study of T cells in localized non-small cell lung cancer. Here immunoSEQ multiplex PCR was the method, and the copy in TCRdb shows in-frame clones only, minus some. Seen here are tens of thousands of clones, just over 90% observed once, and the top ten hold 15% to 20%. The starting material was peripheral blood, obtained before any cancer treatment. The source is a man between 40 and 70 years old with stage I lung adenocarcinoma.

The chain employs TRBV4-1 and TRBJ2-1, with D perhaps matching TRBD2 (5 bases). Trimming shortened V by 4 bases and J by 8 bases, and 15 bases separated the two germline ends. Per the germline V gene, CDR1 is MGHRA and CDR2 is YSYEKL. There are 14 residues in the CDR3. CDR3 DNA sequence: TGCGCCAGCAGCCGGGGTGGAGGTATCGATGAGCAGTTCTTC. Residues: CASSRGGGIDEQFF.

This clone was recorded once. As DNA, the CDR3 is TGTGCCAGCAGTGGACCCCAACAGGGTTCGGAGACCCAGTACTTC. Translating gives CASSGPQQGSETQYF. The V gene is TRBV6-1, the J gene TRBJ2-5; TRBD1 might be the D (6 bases). V shed 4 bases and J shed 5 bases, with 17 bases lying between them. The CDR3 has 15 residues. Germline V gene data show CDR1 as MNHNS and CDR2 as SASEGT.

This rearrangement joins TRBV18 to TRBJ1-2; D is ambiguous. Trimming pared 3 bases from V and 3 bases from J, leaving 17 bases between. The CDR3 has 16 residues. The germline CDR1 and CDR2 sequences are KGHSH and LQKENI. CDR3 protein: CASSPTRRGSDYGYTF. CDR3 bases: TGTGCCAGCTCACCTACCCGGAGAGGGTCCGACTATGGCTACACCTTC.

The rearrangement links TRBV5-1 to TRBJ1-1; 10 bases agree with TRBD1. The germline gives CDR1 SGHRS, CDR2 YFSETQ. The CDR3 totals 14 residues. After removal of 3 bases from V and 6 bases from J, the junction contained 5 bases not matched to a gene. This chain's CDR3 is CASSWGQGMPEAFF. The CDR3 DNA reads as TGCGCCAGCAGCTGGGGACAGGGGATGCCTGAAGCTTTCTTT.

The chain employs TRBV4-1 and TRBJ1-5; D unclear. Germline V lookup: CDR1 MGHRA, CDR2 YSYEKL. This CDR3 region has 13 residues. V lost 0 bases and J lost 6, with 6 bases in between. The CDR3 DNA reads TGCGCCAGCAGCCAAGAGCTGGGTCAGCCCCAGCATTTT. It specifies CASSQELGQPQHF.

DNA for the CDR3: TGTGCCAGCAGCCCGGACAGGGCCCGGGGTGAGCAGTTCTTC. Amino acids: CASSPDRARGEQFF. The J gene is TRBJ2-1, the V gene TRBV11-2; 8 bases map to TRBD1. The CDR3 length is 14 residues. Germline CDR1 reads SGHAT; CDR2 reads FQNNGV. Trimming cost V 5 bases and J 9 bases; bases outside gene matches: 9.

The chain recombines TRBV18 with TRBJ2-1, with 7 bases matching TRBD1. The V segment lost 4 bases and the J segment 7 bases; nucleotides outside the gene matches: 4. CDR1 and CDR2 (germline): KGHSH, LQKENI. The CDR3 has 13 amino acids. The CDR3 nucleotides are TGTGCCAGCTCACTAGGGGGCGGGAATGAGCAGTTCTTC. As protein: CASSLGGGNEQFF.

The chain carries TRBV11-3 and TRBJ2-3; D uncertain. Deletions cut 5 bases from V and 2 bases from J, with 14 bases between. The CDR3 has 15 residues. Germline V gene sequence: CDR1 SGHNT, CDR2 YENEEA. The CDR3 region is CASSPTGQNTDTQYF. In DNA form, the CDR3 reads TGTGCCAGCAGCCCCACGGGTCAGAACACAGATACGCAGTATTTT.

J is TRBJ2-3 and V is TRBV11-2, with TRBD2 matching over 8 bases. There are 15 residues in the CDR3. Germline V gene data show CDR1 as SGHAT and CDR2 as FQNNGV. Germline trimming cut 1 base from V and 5 bases from J; bases unmatched to any gene: 5. The CDR3 spells CASSLGSGSQDTQYF. Written as DNA, the CDR3 is TGTGCCAGCAGCTTAGGAAGCGGGAGTCAAGATACGCAGTATTTT. Using reference TRBV11-2 and TRBJ2-3 for the parts outside the CDR3, the full variable domain is EAGVAQSPRYKIIEKRQSVAFWCNPISGHATLYWYQQILGQGPKLLIQFQNNGVVDDSQLPKDRFSAERLKGVDSTLKIQPAKLEDSAVYLCASSLGSGSQDTQYFGPGTRLTVL.

This clone has only one observation. CDR3 in amino acids: CASSSGTMQETQYF. CDR3 DNA: TGCGCCAGCAGCTCCGGGACTATGCAAGAGACCCAGTACTTC. This chain joins TRBV5-1 and TRBJ2-5; 7 bases line up with TRBD2. The CDR3 covers 14 residues. Germline CDR1 SGHRS, CDR2 YFSETQ. V was pared by 3 bases and J by 2 bases, with 4 bases of the junction left unmatched.

The chain recombines TRBV5-3 with TRBJ1-5; perhaps TRBD1 as D (6 bases). TRBV5-3 is treated as an ORF (open reading frame) with a function not yet certain. Trimming took 4 bases from V and 7 from J, leaving 21 bases between them. This CDR3 is built from 16 residues. The CDR3 nucleotides are TGTGCCAGAAGCCCCAAGAGCGCGGACAGACGGCAGCCCCAGCATTTT. This codes for CARSPKSADRRQPQHF.

The rearrangement joins TRBV2 to TRBJ1-3, with a possible D match to TRBD1 (5 bases). Germline V gene sequence: CDR1 SNHLY, CDR2 FYNNEI. The CDR3 contains 15 residues. Trimming shortened V by 4 bases and J by 7 bases, and 17 bases separated the two germline ends. CDR3 nucleotides: TGTGCCAGCAGTGCCCAGGGTGTAAAGAGGAACACCATATATTTT. Protein sequence: CASSAQGVKRNTIYF.

The chain carries TRBV2 and TRBJ2-3; D is perhaps TRBD1 (6 bases). The CDR3 totals 15 residues. Per germline, CDR1 SNHLY and CDR2 FYNNEI. With 4 bases removed from V and 2 bases from J, the gap between germline ends came to 13 bases. CDR3 in DNA: TGTGCCAGCAGTGCGTCTAGGGGGTACACAGATACGCAGTATTTT. Amino acid sequence: CASSASRGYTDTQYF.

This clone was seen only once. V is TRBV30 and J is TRBJ2-7; TRBD1 agrees at 7 bases. The CDR3 length is 16 residues. In germline, CDR1 is GTSNPN, CDR2 SVGIG (reference sequence). Trimming at V came to 1 base and at J to 3 bases, leaving 12 bases not matched to a gene. Here the CDR3 DNA reads TGTGCCTGGAGTGGGAAGGGGGCTAGATTTGGCTACGAGCAGTACTTC. Translated, it gives CAWSGKGARFGYEQYF.

The chain carries TRBV27 and TRBJ2-6; TRBD1 matches 9 bases. V shed 5 bases and J 3 bases; nucleotides not matched to a gene: 2. CDR3 size: 15 residues. Germline V CDR1 and CDR2: MNHEY, SMNVEV (reference sequence). This CDR3 reads CASSGTGYGANVLTF. The DNA of the CDR3 is TGTGCCAGCAGTGGGACAGGGTATGGGGCCAACGTCCTGACTTTC.

The CDR3 DNA reads as TGCGCCAGCAGCCAAGTCAGGGGGAGCACTGAAGCTTTCTTT. Residues: CASSQVRGSTEAFF. The chain joins TRBV4-1 to TRBJ1-1; 7 bases fit TRBD1. Germline CDR1 and CDR2: MGHRA and YSYEKL. This CDR3 has 14 residues. After removal of 1 base from V and 4 bases from J, the junction contained 3 bases not matched to a gene.

The chain links TRBV6-5 to TRBJ1-3; 7 bases are a match to TRBD1. Germline CDR1 reads MNHEY; CDR2 reads SVGAGI. CDR3 length equals 15 residues. The V segment lost 5 bases and the J segment 4 bases; nucleotides outside the gene matches: 8. This CDR3 reads CASSTPSGGGNTIYF. For the CDR3, the DNA is TGTGCCAGCAGTACCCCCTCAGGGGGAGGAAACACCATATATTTT.

The CDR3 bases are TGTGCCAGCAGCTTAGAACTCTCCCCTCGGTACTTC. It yields the protein CASSLELSPRYF. The gene calls are TRBV7-2 and TRBJ2-5; D is uncertain. Between the trimmed V and J ends, which lost 1 base and 13 bases, there was a span of 13 bases. The CDR3 length is 12 residues. Germline V CDR1 and CDR2: SGHTA, FQGNSA.

The gene calls are TRBV29-1 and TRBJ2-7, with TRBD1 matching over 7 bases. The germline V gene encodes CDR1 SQVTM and CDR2 ANQGSEA. V lost 2 bases to trimming and J lost 5 bases; unmatched junction nucleotides: 12. The CDR3 extends over 15 amino acids. The CDR3 nucleotides are TGCAGCGTTGAAAGGGCTCAGGGGGTTCTCCACGAGCAGTACTTC. Its translation: CSVERAQGVLHEQYF.

CDR3 sequence: CASSFAGGGNQPQHF. DNA for the CDR3: TGTGCCAGCAGTTTCGCAGGGGGCGGCAATCAGCCCCAGCATTTT. The chain joins TRBV28 to TRBJ1-5, with 8 bases matching TRBD1. Germline V CDR1 and CDR2: MDHEN, SYDVKM. CDR3 length: 15 amino acids. V was pared by 3 bases and J by 2 bases, with 3 bases of the junction left unmatched.

The V gene is TRBV7-9, the J gene TRBJ2-1, with TRBD1 matching over 7 bases. The CDR3 has 15 amino acids. With V trimmed by 3 bases and J by 2 bases, 4 bases remained unmatched. CDR1 and CDR2 from the germline V gene are SEHNR and FQNEAQ (reference sequence). The CDR3: CASSFTGEAYNEQFF. DNA of the CDR3: TGTGCCAGCAGCTTTACAGGGGAAGCCTACAATGAGCAGTTCTTC.

The rearrangement links TRBV15 to TRBJ2-3; D gene unclear. Trimming removed 3 bases from V and 0 bases from J, with 10 bases in between. CDR3 length: 15 residues. Germline CDR1 is LNHNV and CDR2 is YYDKDF (reference sequence). This chain's CDR3 is CATSSRRSSTDTQYF. DNA for the CDR3: TGTGCCACCAGCAGTAGGAGATCTAGCACAGATACGCAGTATTTT.